This T cell receptor (beta chain) was captured in a study of Graves' ophthalmopathy and Graves' hyperthyroidism. This CDR3 is 12 amino acids long. Losses at the gene ends were 5 bases for V and 3 bases for J; bases not matched to a gene: 4. Germline loops: CDR1 DFQATT, CDR2 SNEGSKA (reference sequence). This clonotype was counted many times. What it recognizes is unknown. The sequenced template was RNA, covering the TCR beta CDR3 region. First-round RT-PCR relied on HTBI primers, and a second-round multiplex PCR came next. MiXCR, applied by TCRdb to the multiplex PCR reads, yields one record per CDR3 protein. The profile shows under 350,000 distinct CDR3 sequences, about a sixth of them singletons. Whole-study results and caveats: Most thyroid clonotypes expanded beyond 0.001 frequency were also found in blood. Forecasting of ophthalmopathy progression by the model achieved approximately 70% sensitivity and more than 72% specificity.

Exclusion covered patients with other autoimmune diseases or uncontrolled infections (as well as pregnancy or lactation). The diagnosis combined clinical symptoms, thyroxine, TRAb, thyroid ultrasound and orbital computed tomography scans. This TCR derives from an adult man with Graves' ophthalmopathy. Sequencing was done on a sample of peripheral blood. The gene calls are TRBV20-1 and TRBJ2-7; 7 positions match TRBD2. CDR3 amino acids: CSAPRDYYEQYF. As DNA, the CDR3 is TGCAGTGCTCCCCGGGACTACTACGAGCAGTACTTC.